Presented here are 6 T cell receptor beta chains from one specimen sequenced in a study of blood T cell repertoires in COVID-19 (dated by TCRdb to about 2020). Preparation of the library involved the immunoSEQ multiplex PCR assay. Here the immuneACCESS table is served through TCRdb, limited to in-frame sequences with V and J called. Missing clones are a known gap in these copies; in checked studies unresolved V genes cover under half, and the rest lacks a known reason. The sample contains roughly 64,000 clones, just over 85% of them found a single time. Approximately 3% of the sample rests with the top ten. Sequenced sample: peripheral blood. These receptors were collected from a man aged 45 to 65 with active COVID-19.

The J gene is TRBJ1-1, the V gene TRBV6-5, with TRBD1 matching over 7 bases. This CDR3 is 12 amino acids long. CDR1 and CDR2 from the germline V gene are MNHEY and SVGAGI. With V trimmed by 8 bases and J by 3 bases, 3 bases remained unmatched. For the CDR3, the DNA is TGTGCCAGCGGGACAGTGGACACTGAAGCTTTCTTT. Its protein product is CASGTVDTEAFF.

V gene TRBV10-2 combines with J gene TRBJ2-1; no clear D. The CDR3 covers 13 residues. Trimming shortened V by 7 bases and J by 4 bases, and 11 bases separated the two germline ends. Germline V gene sequence: CDR1 WSHSY, CDR2 SAAADI. The CDR3 sequence: CASTTATYNEQFF. The CDR3 bases are TGCGCCAGCACTACAGCCACTTACAATGAGCAGTTCTTC.

This chain uses TRBV16 with TRBJ1-2; a possible D gene is TRBD1 (5 bases). Trimming pared 1 base from V and 7 bases from J, leaving 13 bases between. The germline V gene encodes CDR1 KGHSY and CDR2 FQNENV. The CDR3 spans 14 residues. CDR3: CASSQWRGESGYTF. CDR3 in DNA: TGTGCCAGCAGCCAATGGAGGGGAGAATCTGGCTACACCTTC.

With regard to this clone: The same CDR3 also results from other DNA sequences found in this sample. The V gene is TRBV5-1, the J gene TRBJ1-1; D remains unclear. This CDR3 has 13 residues. Deletions cut 4 bases from V and 2 bases from J, with 9 bases between. CDR1 and CDR2 (germline): SGHRS, YFSETQ. CDR3 DNA: TGCGCCAGCAGCCCCTCAGGTAACACTGAAGCTTTCTTT. This sequence encodes CASSPSGNTEAFF.

The V gene is TRBV6-5, the J gene TRBJ2-7, with 9 bases fitting TRBD2. The J segment lost 6 bases and the V segment lost 6 bases, leaving 6 bases of the junction unmatched. In germline, CDR1 is MNHEY, CDR2 SVGAGI. The CDR3 is 13 residues long. The CDR3 loop reads CASRRSGRGEQYF. DNA of the CDR3: TGTGCCAGCAGACGTAGCGGGAGAGGCGAGCAGTACTTC.

This chain joins TRBV6-5 and TRBJ2-1; a possible D gene is TRBD1 (7 bases). The V end was cut by 5 bases, the J end by 5 bases, with 16 bases between. CDR1 MNHEY and CDR2 SVGAGI come from the germline V gene. The CDR3 runs to 15 residues. CDR3 sequence: CASSIPRGANNEQFF. The DNA for the CDR3 is TGTGCCAGCAGTATACCCAGGGGGGCTAACAATGAGCAGTTCTTC.